This TCR beta chain emerged from a study of T-cell memory formation after mild COVID-19. TCRdb reprocessed the 5' RACE reads with MiXCR, giving one entry per CDR3 protein. The sample holds some 290,000 distinct CDR3 sequences, 15% to 20% seen once. The sample comprised PBMCs or a T cell subset sorted from them (not recorded which). The TCR was taken from a man between 18 and 35 years old who had mild COVID-19 (a few samples of this study predate the infection). Cell type and time point are not known.

CDR3 amino acids: CASSLRGFDSPLHF. The CDR3 DNA is TGTGCCAGCAGTCTCCGAGGATTCGACTCACCCCTCCACTTT. The chain combines TRBV2 with TRBJ1-6; the D is unclear. The ends were cut back, 5 bases at V and 10 bases at J, with 15 bases in the middle. Germline loops: CDR1 SNHLY, CDR2 FYNNEI. The CDR3 is made up of 14 amino acids. The full variable domain, with the rest looked up from reference TRBV2 and TRBJ1-6, is EPEVTQTPSHQVTQMGQEVILRCVPISNHLYFYWYRQILGQKVEFLVSFYNNEISEKSEIFDDQFSVERPDGSNFTLKIRSTKLEDSAMYFCASSLRGFDSPLHFGNGTRLTVT.